This TCR beta chain derives from a study of beta chain features in type 1 diabetes. Sequencing targeted expressed TCRB transcripts, as all isolated RNA had been reverse transcribed. Some clones are missing from TCRdb's copy, which holds only in-frame ones; the method was immunoSEQ multiplex PCR. Among nearly 250,000 clones listed, roughly 13% were seen once. The CDR3 length is 15 residues. Germline CDR1 and CDR2: SGDLS and YYNGEE. Trimming cost V 3 bases and J 5 bases, with 17 bases left between them. The sequencing input was naive CD4+ T cells from blood. The chain is built from TRBV9 and TRBJ1-1, with a tentative D call TRBD1 (5 bases). The TCR sequence derives from a woman aged 40 to 55 in good health. CDR3 residues: CASSARGDHGTEAFF. CDR3 DNA sequence: TGTGCCAGCAGCGCGCGGGGGGACCATGGGACTGAAGCTTTCTTT. Variable domain in full (rest from reference TRBV9 and TRBJ1-1): DSGVTQTPKHLITATGQRVTLRCSPRSGDLSVYWYQQSLDQGLQFLIQYYNGEERAKGNILERFSAQQFPDLHSELNLSSLELGDSALYFCASSARGDHGTEAFFGQGTRLTVV.